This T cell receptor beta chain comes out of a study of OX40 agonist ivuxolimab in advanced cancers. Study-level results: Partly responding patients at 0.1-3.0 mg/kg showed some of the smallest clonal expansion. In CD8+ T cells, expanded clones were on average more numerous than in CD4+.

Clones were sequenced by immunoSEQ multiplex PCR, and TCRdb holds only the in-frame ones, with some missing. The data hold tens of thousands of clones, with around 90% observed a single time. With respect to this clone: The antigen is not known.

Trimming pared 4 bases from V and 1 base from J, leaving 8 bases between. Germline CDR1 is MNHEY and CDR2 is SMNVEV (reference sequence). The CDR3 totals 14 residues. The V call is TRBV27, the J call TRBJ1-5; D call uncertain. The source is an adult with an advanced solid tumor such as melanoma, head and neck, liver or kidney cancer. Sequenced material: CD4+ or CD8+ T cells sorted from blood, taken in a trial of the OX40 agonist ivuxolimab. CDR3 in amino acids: CASSYLGSNQPQHF. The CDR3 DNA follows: TGTGCCAGCAGTTACTTGGGGAGCAATCAGCCCCAGCATTTT.